This T cell receptor beta chain was retrieved from a study of cytomegalovirus exposure and HLA in healthy donors. The study, taken as a whole, reports: A missense variant in DCLRE1C was later tied to TCR beta V- and J-gene trimming.

Per the germline V gene, CDR1 is MNHNS and CDR2 is SASEGT. The CDR3 totals 13 residues. V was trimmed by 7 bases and J by 3 bases, leaving 10 bases between them. The PCR was carried out with 60 Vbeta primers and 13 Jbeta primers. Produced via immunoSEQ multiplex PCR; TCRdb's table is partial and in-frame only. The sample yields about 58,000 clones, of which the top ten take up less than 2.5%. Notes on this clone: What it binds is not known.

The sequenced sample was PBMCs. The V gene is TRBV6-1, the J gene TRBJ1-3, with D possibly matching TRBD1 (5 bases). The receptor's source is a woman under 30 in good health and CMV-seronegative. The CDR3 DNA reads TGTGCCAGCACAGGGTCAATTGGAAACACCATATATTTT. Translated, it gives CASTGSIGNTIYF.